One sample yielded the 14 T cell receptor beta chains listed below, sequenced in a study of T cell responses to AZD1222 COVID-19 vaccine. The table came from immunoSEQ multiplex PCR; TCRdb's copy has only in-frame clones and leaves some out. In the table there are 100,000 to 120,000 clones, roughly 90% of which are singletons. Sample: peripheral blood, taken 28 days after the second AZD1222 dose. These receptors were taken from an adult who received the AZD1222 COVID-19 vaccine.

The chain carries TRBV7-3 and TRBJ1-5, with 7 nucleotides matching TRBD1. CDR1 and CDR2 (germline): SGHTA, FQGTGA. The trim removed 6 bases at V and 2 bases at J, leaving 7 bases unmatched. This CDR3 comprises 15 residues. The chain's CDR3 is CASRPRTGGNQPQHF. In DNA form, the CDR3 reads TGTGCCAGCAGACCCAGAACAGGGGGCAATCAGCCCCAGCATTTT.

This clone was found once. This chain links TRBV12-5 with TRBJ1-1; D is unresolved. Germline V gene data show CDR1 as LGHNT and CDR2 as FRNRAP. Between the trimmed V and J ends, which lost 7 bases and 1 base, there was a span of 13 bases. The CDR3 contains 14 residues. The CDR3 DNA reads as TGTGCTAGTGCTAACCCCGCGGAGAACACTGAAGCTTTCTTT. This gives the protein CASANPAENTEAFF.

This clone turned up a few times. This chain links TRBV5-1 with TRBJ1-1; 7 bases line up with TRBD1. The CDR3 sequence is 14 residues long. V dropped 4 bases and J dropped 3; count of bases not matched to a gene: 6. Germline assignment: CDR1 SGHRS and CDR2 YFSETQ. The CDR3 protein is CASSPGQAYTEAFF. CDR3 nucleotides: TGCGCCAGCAGCCCTGGACAGGCTTACACTGAAGCTTTCTTT. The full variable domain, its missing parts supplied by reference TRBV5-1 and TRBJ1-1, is KAGVTQTPRYLIKTRGQQVTLSCSPISGHRSVSWYQQTPGQGLQFLFEYFSETQRNKGNFPGRFSGRQFSNSRSEMNVSTLELGDSALYLCASSPGQAYTEAFFGQGTRLTVV.

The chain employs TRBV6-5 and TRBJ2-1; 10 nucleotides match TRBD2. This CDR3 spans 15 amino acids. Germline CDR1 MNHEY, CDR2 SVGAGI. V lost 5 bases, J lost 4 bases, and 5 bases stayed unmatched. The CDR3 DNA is TGTGCCAGCAGTCCGACGGGACTAGCGTACAATGAGCAGTTCTTC. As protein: CASSPTGLAYNEQFF.

CDR3: CASSTTGLTNEKLFF. CDR3 bases: TGTGCCAGCAGCACCACAGGGTTGACTAATGAAAAACTGTTTTTT. The chain links TRBV7-8 to TRBJ1-4; D is possibly TRBD1 (6 bases). V lost 5 bases and J 2 bases, leaving 12 bases between the germline ends. Looked up from germline, CDR1 is SGHVS and CDR2 is FQNEAQ. The CDR3 has 15 residues.

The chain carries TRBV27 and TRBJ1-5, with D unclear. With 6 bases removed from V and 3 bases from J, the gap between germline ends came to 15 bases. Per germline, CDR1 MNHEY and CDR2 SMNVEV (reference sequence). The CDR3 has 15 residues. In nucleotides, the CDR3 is TGTGCCAGCAGGACCGGAGCGGGTGCCAATCAGCCCCAGCATTTT. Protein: CASRTGAGANQPQHF.

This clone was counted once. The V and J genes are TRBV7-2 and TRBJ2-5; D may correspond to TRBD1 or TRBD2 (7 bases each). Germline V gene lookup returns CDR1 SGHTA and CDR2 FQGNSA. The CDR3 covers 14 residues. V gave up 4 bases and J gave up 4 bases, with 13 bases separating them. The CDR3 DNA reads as TGTGCCAGCAGCTCCCAGGGGGGGGGAGAGACCCAGTACTTC. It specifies CASSSQGGGETQYF.

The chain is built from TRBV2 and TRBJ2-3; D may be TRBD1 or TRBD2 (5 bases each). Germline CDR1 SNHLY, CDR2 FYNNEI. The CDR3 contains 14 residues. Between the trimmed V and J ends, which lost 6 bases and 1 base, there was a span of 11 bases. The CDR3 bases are TGTGCCAGCAGCGGGACCACCCGCACAGATACGCAGTATTTT. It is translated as CASSGTTRTDTQYF.

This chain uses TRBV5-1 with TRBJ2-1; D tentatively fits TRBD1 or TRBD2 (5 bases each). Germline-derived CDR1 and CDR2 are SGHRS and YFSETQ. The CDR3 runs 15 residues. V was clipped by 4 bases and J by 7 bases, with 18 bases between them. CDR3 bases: TGCGCCAGCAGCCCTGATGGGTGGGGGAAGAATGAGCAGTTCTTC. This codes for CASSPDGWGKNEQFF. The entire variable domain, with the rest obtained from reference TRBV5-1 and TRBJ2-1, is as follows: KAGVTQTPRYLIKTRGQQVTLSCSPISGHRSVSWYQQTPGQGLQFLFEYFSETQRNKGNFPGRFSGRQFSNSRSEMNVSTLELGDSALYLCASSPDGWGKNEQFFGPGTRLTVL.

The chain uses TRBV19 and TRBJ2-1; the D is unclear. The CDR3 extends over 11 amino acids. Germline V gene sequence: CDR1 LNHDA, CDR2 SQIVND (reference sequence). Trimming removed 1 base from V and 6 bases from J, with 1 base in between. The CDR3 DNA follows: TGTGCCAGTAGTATAGTCAATGAGCAGTTCTTC. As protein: CASSIVNEQFF.

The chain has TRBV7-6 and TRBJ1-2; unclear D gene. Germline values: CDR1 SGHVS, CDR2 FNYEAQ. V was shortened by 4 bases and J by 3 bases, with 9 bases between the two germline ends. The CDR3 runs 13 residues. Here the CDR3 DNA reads TGTGCCAGCAGCTCAATCGGGGACTATGGCTACACCTTC. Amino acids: CASSSIGDYGYTF.

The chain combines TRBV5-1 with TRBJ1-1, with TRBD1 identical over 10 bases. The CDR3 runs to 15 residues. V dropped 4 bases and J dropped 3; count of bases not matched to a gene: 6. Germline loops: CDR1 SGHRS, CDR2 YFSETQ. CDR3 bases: TGCGCCAGCAGCCTATCCGGGACAGGGGACACTGAAGCTTTCTTT. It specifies CASSLSGTGDTEAFF. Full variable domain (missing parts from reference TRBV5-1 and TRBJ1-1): KAGVTQTPRYLIKTRGQQVTLSCSPISGHRSVSWYQQTPGQGLQFLFEYFSETQRNKGNFPGRFSGRQFSNSRSEMNVSTLELGDSALYLCASSLSGTGDTEAFFGQGTRLTVV.

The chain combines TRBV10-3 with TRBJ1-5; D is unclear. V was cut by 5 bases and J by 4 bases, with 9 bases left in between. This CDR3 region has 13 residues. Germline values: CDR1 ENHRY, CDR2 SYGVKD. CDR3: CAISTDGNQPQHF. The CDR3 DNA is TGTGCCATCAGTACGGACGGGAATCAGCCCCAGCATTTT.

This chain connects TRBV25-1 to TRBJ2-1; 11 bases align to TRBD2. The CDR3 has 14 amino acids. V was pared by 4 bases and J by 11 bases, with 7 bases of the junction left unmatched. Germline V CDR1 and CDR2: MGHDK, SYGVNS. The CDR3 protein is CASSGTSGSPQQFF. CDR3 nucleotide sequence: TGTGCCAGCAGTGGAACTAGCGGGAGTCCTCAGCAGTTCTTC.